Listed below are T cell receptor beta chains from one sample, sequenced in a study of OX40 agonist ivuxolimab in advanced cancers. The data were produced by immunoSEQ multiplex PCR, yet TCRdb's version contains in-frame clones alone and is incomplete. The table lists roughly 110,000 clones, just over 90% of them singletons, with approximately 0.48% in the top ten. Sequencing was performed on CD4+ or CD8+ T cells sorted from blood, taken in a trial of the OX40 agonist ivuxolimab. The origin of the receptors is an adult with an advanced solid tumor such as melanoma, head and neck, liver or kidney cancer. Each CDR3 is given with its conserved first and last residue. A D gene is named only where the DNA matches it firmly.

cdr3_aa: CASSERTGDGYTF
cdr3_nt: TGCGCCAGCAGTGAGAGGACAGGGGATGGCTACACCTTC
j_call: TRBJ1-2
d_call: TRBD1
v_call: TRBV10-1

cdr3_aa: CAWSPREKLFF
cdr3_nt: TGTGCCTGGAGCCCTCGTGAAAAACTGTTTTTT
j_call: TRBJ1-4
d_call: -
v_call: TRBV30

cdr3_aa: CASSPGTGYEQYF
cdr3_nt: TGTGCCAGCAGCCCTGGGACAGGGTACGAGCAGTACTTC
j_call: TRBJ2-7
d_call: TRBD1
v_call: TRBV11-2

cdr3_aa: CASSLGGQEETQYF
cdr3_nt: TGTGCCAGCAGTTTAGGGGGACAGGAAGAGACCCAGTACTTC
j_call: TRBJ2-5
d_call: TRBD1
v_call: TRBV28

cdr3_aa: CAWSDTGGVTEAFF
cdr3_nt: TGTGCCTGGAGTGATACAGGGGGCGTTACTGAAGCTTTCTTT
j_call: TRBJ1-1
d_call: TRBD1
v_call: TRBV30

cdr3_aa: CASSFRQGGREQYF
cdr3_nt: TGTGCCAGCAGCTTCCGACAGGGGGGTCGCGAGCAGTACTTC
j_call: TRBJ2-7
d_call: TRBD1
v_call: TRBV11-2

cdr3_aa: CASRPQGPFNSPLHF
cdr3_nt: TGTGCCAGCAGACCCCAGGGGCCTTTTAATTCACCCCTCCACTTT
j_call: TRBJ1-6
d_call: -
v_call: TRBV6-4

cdr3_aa: CASSLRDGFFYGYTF
cdr3_nt: TGTGCCAGCAGTCTCCGGGACGGCTTTTTCTATGGCTACACCTTC
j_call: TRBJ1-2
d_call: -
v_call: TRBV28

cdr3_aa: CASSLKAGAGNTEAFF
cdr3_nt: TGTGCCAGCAGCTTAAAAGCGGGGGCAGGGAACACTGAAGCTTTCTTT
j_call: TRBJ1-1
d_call: -
v_call: TRBV7-2

cdr3_aa: CASSPPTGTTNYGYTF
cdr3_nt: TGTGCCAGCAGTCCTCCAACCGGGACAACTAACTATGGCTACACCTTC
j_call: TRBJ1-2
d_call: -
v_call: TRBV25-1

cdr3_aa: CASSVGTGRVFF
cdr3_nt: TGTGCCAGCAGCGTGGGGACAGGGCGAGTGTTCTTC
j_call: TRBJ2-1
d_call: TRBD1
v_call: TRBV5-5